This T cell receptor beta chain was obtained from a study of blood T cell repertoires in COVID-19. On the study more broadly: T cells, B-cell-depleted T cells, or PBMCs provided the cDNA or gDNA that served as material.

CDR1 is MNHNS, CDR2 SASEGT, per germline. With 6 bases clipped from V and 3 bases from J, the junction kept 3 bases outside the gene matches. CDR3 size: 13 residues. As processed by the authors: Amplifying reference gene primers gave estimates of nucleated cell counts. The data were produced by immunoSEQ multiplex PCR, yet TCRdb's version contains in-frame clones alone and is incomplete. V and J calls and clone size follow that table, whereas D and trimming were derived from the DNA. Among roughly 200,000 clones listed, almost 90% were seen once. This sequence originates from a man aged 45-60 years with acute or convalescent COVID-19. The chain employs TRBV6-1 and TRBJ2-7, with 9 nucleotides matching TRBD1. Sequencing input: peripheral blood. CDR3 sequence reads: CASRPGQGYEQYV. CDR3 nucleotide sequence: TGTGCCAGCAGACCGGGACAGGGCTACGAGCAGTACGTC.